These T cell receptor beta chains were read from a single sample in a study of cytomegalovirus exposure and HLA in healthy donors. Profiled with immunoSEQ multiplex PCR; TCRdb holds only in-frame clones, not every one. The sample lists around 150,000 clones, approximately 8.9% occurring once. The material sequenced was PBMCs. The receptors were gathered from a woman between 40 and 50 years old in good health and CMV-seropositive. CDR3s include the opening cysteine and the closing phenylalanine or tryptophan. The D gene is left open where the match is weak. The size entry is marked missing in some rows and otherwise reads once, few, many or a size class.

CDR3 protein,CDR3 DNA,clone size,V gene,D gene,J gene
CASSSGQSTDTQYF,TGCGCCAGCAGCTCCGGACAGAGCACAGATACGCAGTATTTT,few,TRBV5-1,NA,TRBJ2-3
CASSERYTEAFF,TGTGCCAGCAGTGAACGGTACACTGAAGCTTTCTTT,few,TRBV6-5,NA,TRBJ1-1
CASSLRAGVSYEQYF,TGTGCCAGCAGCTTGAGAGCGGGGGTCTCCTACGAGCAGTACTTC,NA,TRBV11-2,TRBD2,TRBJ2-7
CASSFRPGGSTEAFF,TGTGCCAGCAGCTTTCGCCCAGGAGGGTCCACTGAAGCTTTCTTT,NA,TRBV7-2,NA,TRBJ1-1
CASSRRDRGGYGYTF,TGTGCCAGTAGTAGACGGGACAGGGGCGGCTATGGCTACACCTTC,NA,TRBV19,TRBD1,TRBJ1-2
CASSLLYEQYF,TGTGCCAGCAGCTTACTCTACGAGCAGTACTTC,few,TRBV7-2,NA,TRBJ2-7
CASSLDPGGGGDTQYF,TGTGCCAGCAGCTTGGATCCGGGTGGAGGTGGAGATACGCAGTATTTT,NA,TRBV5-4,NA,TRBJ2-3
CASSLVAAGELFF,TGTGCCAGCAGCTTGGTGGCTGCCGGGGAGCTGTTTTTT,NA,TRBV5-4,NA,TRBJ2-2
CASRSDSMNTEAFF,TGCGCCAGCAGGTCGGACAGCATGAACACTGAAGCTTTCTTT,once,TRBV5-1,NA,TRBJ1-1
CASRSGRQGNYEQYF,TGTGCCAGCAGATCAGGGAGACAGGGAAATTACGAGCAGTACTTC,NA,TRBV5-6,TRBD1,TRBJ2-7